This entry features one T cell receptor beta chain sequence. This CDR3 spans 14 amino acids. Between the trimmed V and J ends, which lost 4 bases and 6 bases, there was a span of 15 bases. Germline lookup yields CDR1 SEHNR and CDR2 FQNEAQ (reference sequence). This entry comes from a study of identifying expanded T cells in peripheral blood. Repertoires were generated with immunoSEQ multiplex PCR, while TCRdb's copy carries only in-frame clones and drops some. The top ten clones hold around 17% of a sample with tens of thousands of clones, roughly 91% of them seen once. The sequenced sample consisted of blood. This chain joins TRBV7-9 and TRBJ1-1; D uncertain. The sequence derives from a person aged 18-70 years in good health. The CDR3 coding sequence is TGTGCCAGCAGCTGGGTTTCAAGCTCGCCTGAAGCTTTCTTT. It codes for CASSWVSSSPEAFF.